These T cell receptor beta chains were read from a single sample in a study of T cell responses to AZD1222 COVID-19 vaccine. Only in-frame clones appear in the TCRdb table, and some are missing; sequencing was by immunoSEQ multiplex PCR. The repertoire holds 93,000 or so clones, with 90% to 95% as singletons. The sequenced sample was peripheral blood, obtained on day 0 of AZD1222 vaccination. The source is an adult in good health. Both conserved end residues are trimmed from each CDR3. Size tells how often a clone was seen (once, few, many) or the class of an expanded clone, and some rows leave it out.

j_call | v_call | clone_size | cdr3_aa
TRBJ1-1 | TRBV19 | once | ASSIARDTEAF
TRBJ2-1 | TRBV18 | NA | ASSPSRTEREQF
TRBJ2-2 | TRBV18 | NA | ASSPPAAGTGELF
TRBJ2-1 | TRBV19 | NA | ATQDPGVSYNEQF
TRBJ2-1 | TRBV7-7 | few | ASSLGDLSYNEQF
TRBJ1-2 | TRBV9 | NA | ASSGQGSGYT
TRBJ2-2 | TRBV23-1 | NA | ATSGTGFTGELF
TRBJ1-3 | TRBV12-3/TRBV12-4 | few | ASSLLTGNTIY
TRBJ1-1 | TRBV19 | NA | ASRTKGTEAF
TRBJ1-5 | TRBV2 | NA | ASSGQWGNQPQH
TRBJ2-1 | TRBV3-1/TRBV3-2 | NA | ASSQGASDNEQF
TRBJ2-7 | TRBV25-1 | NA | ASSMSPTDEQY
TRBJ2-7 | TRBV18 | NA | ASSPPSGSNEQY
TRBJ1-1 | TRBV5-6 | NA | ASRSTGNTEAF
TRBJ2-2 | TRBV5-1 | NA | ASSGFTGGTGELF
TRBJ1-4 | TRBV29-1 | NA | SVRQGGEKLF
TRBJ2-1 | TRBV6-4 | NA | ASSMLGTGTGNEQF
TRBJ1-2 | TRBV7-9 | NA | ASSLTQGSYT
TRBJ1-2 | TRBV6-5 | NA | ASSYSAGYGYT
TRBJ2-7 | TRBV7-9 | NA | ASSLLGQGDDEQY